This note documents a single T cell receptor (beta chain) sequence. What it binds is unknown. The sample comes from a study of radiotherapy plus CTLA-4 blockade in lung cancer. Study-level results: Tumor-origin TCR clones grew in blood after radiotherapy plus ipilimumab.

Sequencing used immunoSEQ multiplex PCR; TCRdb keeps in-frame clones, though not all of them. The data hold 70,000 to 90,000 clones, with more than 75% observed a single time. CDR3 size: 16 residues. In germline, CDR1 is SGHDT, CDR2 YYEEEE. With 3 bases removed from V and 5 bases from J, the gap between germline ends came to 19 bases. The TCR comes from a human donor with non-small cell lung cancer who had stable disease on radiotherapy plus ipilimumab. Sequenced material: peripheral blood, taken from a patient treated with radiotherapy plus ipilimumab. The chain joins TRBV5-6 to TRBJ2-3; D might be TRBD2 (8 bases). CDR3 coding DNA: TGTGCCAGCAGCTCGGGGGGGACAGTTCACAGAGATACGCAGTATTTT. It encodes CASSSGGTVHRDTQYF.